What follows is one T cell receptor beta chain and its context. This clone's antigen is unknown. Per-base qualities were not stored, and no clone one base away is much larger. The sample originates from a study of cytomegalovirus exposure and HLA in healthy donors (dated by TCRdb to the late 2010s). Background on the whole study: In an earlier analysis of 587 of the donors, about 270 Gb of sequence data and roughly 100 million unique TCR beta sequences from 180 million or so T cells were reported. Alongside the repertoire data, information on donor age, sex, ethnicity and CMV serostatus was compiled. Across 398 genotyped donors of the cohort, an average of approximately 220,000 unique TCR beta nucleotide sequences per donor were sequenced, and roughly 20% of those sequences were non-productive. An earlier analysis of around 640 of the donors used high-throughput TCR beta sequencing to judge whether each TCR beta V gene segment behaved as functional or pseudogenic. Roughly five DR-DQ haplotypes were handled as single units for association and clustering, since linkage in the cohort was strong. A separate validation cohort of more than 100 different subjects was used in addition to the roughly 700-subject first cohort. The T cell repertoires of around 670 subjects were profiled by immunosequencing and related to cytomegalovirus serostatus. Rather than using new phenotypic data, the later analysis identified candidate immune exposures from TCR beta sequences and from how often those sequences occurred across donors. Every discovery cohort repertoire had been produced on one sequencing platform. The study aimed to test whether cataloging public T cell receptors could reveal signatures of past pathogen exposure. The study combined high-throughput TCR immunosequencing, statistical association of individual TCRs with disease status, and machine learning to predict cytomegalovirus infection status. Roughly 300 gigabases of sequencing data and tens of millions of unique TCR sequences were included in an early release covering over 600 HLA-typed donors. Of the 300 to 500 genotyped donors, 65% to 90% were placed in the genetic ancestry cluster associated with self-reported Caucasian donors. HLA typing included class I and class II loci at four-digit resolution. Typing coverage varied by locus: roughly 620-630 donors for A, B, C, DRB1 and DQB1; some 520 for DQA1; around 570 for DPA1; approximately 490 for DPB1. A later analysis re-examined previously published TCR beta repertoires from about 700 donors and added high-resolution HLA genotyping to investigate patterns of TCR occurrence. In a later genetic analysis, genome-wide SNP genotypes for 398 of the 666 donors were used, and that subset was treated as a discovery cohort. What the study reported, not specific to this receptor: The cohort was sequenced for TCR beta chains only, and without alpha or paired-chain data the features that could be detected were limited. Assigning TCR associations to individual alleles was difficult when HLA alleles, especially DR and DQ, strongly co-occurred. Most TCR sequences were observed very rarely across donors, whereas some public TCRs were present in many individuals. A group of highly shared sequence variants was considered likely to be a technical artifact of the sequencing pipeline. According to a later genetic analysis, donors in an Asian-associated ancestry cluster had fewer N-insertions in productive TCRs than the roughly 670-donor mean. According to the authors, the approach could potentially be generalized to other disease states and immunological phenotypes. In an earlier analysis of 587 of the donors, most TCR beta V segments appeared in productive rearrangements about 90% or about 30% of the time, broadly matching IMGT annotations. For the cohort, immune exposure information was limited to CMV serostatus. At a false discovery rate of 0.05, a later analysis linked 16,951 TCR beta sequences to specific HLA alleles. A later analysis found that TCR association rates varied across HLA loci, with DRB1 alleles showing the most associated TCRs and HLA-C alleles the fewest. According to a later analysis, most CMV-associated TCR beta chains appeared to be HLA-restricted, and the HLA associations seemed to be driven largely by CMV exposure. A later analysis found that HLA-associated TCR beta chains were more clonally expanded and had lower generation probabilities than equally common non-associated chains. The classifier was reported to diagnose cytomegalovirus status with high specificity and sensitivity in both the original and validation cohorts. Several of the top co-occurrence clusters appeared to be linked to parvovirus B19, influenza, CMV and Epstein-Barr virus, according to a later analysis. Linkage disequilibrium might explain the correlated functional status among segregating V segments, but an unknown experimental factor could not be ruled out. Because HLA typing was unavailable for some donors at each locus, only the typed subset was used in association tests. The 87-base-pair reads could not distinguish some IMGT-functional V segments, including TRBV6-2 and TRBV6-3, so those segments were excluded. In the study, approximately 160 TCR beta chains were listed as associated with cytomegalovirus. The presence/absence analyses assumed that sequencing depth was roughly uniform across donors, and that assumption may not be true. In vitro tests confirmed that three of the cytomegalovirus-associated TCR beta chains recognize cytomegalovirus antigens. A further reported finding was that TCR beta sequences accurately predicted the HLA-A and HLA-B alleles for most subjects in the first cohort. Around 16 rarely observed V segments, including chromosome 9 orphons, were excluded from the earlier analysis of a few hundred of the donors because counts were too low. V-gene and J-gene trimming of TCR beta chains was associated with a missense DCLRE1C variant in a later genetic analysis, and the association was replicated in an independent cohort.

The cohort consisted of approximately 670 healthy bone marrow donors. At the time of sampling, all cohort members were nominally healthy, though unrecorded immune exposures were likely present. The donor tested CMV seropositive and was one of the 289 seropositive cohort members. A peripheral blood sample was provided by each donor, and peripheral blood mononuclear cells were used for TCR beta sequencing. Genomic DNA extraction from the blood cell samples was performed with the Qiagen DNeasy Blood Extraction Kit. Looking up the germline V gene yields CDR1 MDHEN and CDR2 SYDVKM. Spanning cysteine to phenylalanine, the CDR3 consists of 16 amino acids. Kept here is only the CDR3 DNA, which spans 48 bases and is read in frame from base 1. V loses 6 bases at its end and J loses 8 bases; junction bases beyond the gene matches: 12. The library was built by means of the immunoSEQ multiplex PCR assay. For the multiplex PCR, a mixture combining 60 forward primers for TCR Vbeta segments and 13 reverse primers for TCR Jbeta segments was used. The CDR3 region of rearranged TCR beta genes was amplified from genomic DNA with a multiplex PCR assay. Amplified TCR beta libraries were sequenced as 87-base-pair reads on the Illumina HiSeq System. Per the original workflow: A later analysis counted tens of millions of unique TCR beta chains across the 550 to 700 repertoires, and some 11 million of these chains were shared by at least two donors. A nearest-neighbor algorithm error-corrected the raw reads and collapsed the reads into unique sequences, merging closely related sequences to remove PCR and sequencing errors. V, D and J gene segments were assigned by aligning CDR3 sequences to IMGT reference sequences. For a sequence to be retained, at least a six-nucleotide match to both a V gene segment and a J gene segment was required. A rearrangement counted as productive if the CDR3 had no stop codons and remained in frame with V and J, and every other rearrangement counted as non-productive. Following IMGT convention, CDR3 was defined as the stretch from the second conserved V-encoded cysteine up to the conserved J-encoded phenylalanine. The earlier analysis of about 570 of the donors excluded any sequence lacking an unambiguous match to a single V gene segment. In an earlier analysis of around 600 of the donors, V segments were called functional above 56.7% productive rearrangements and were called segregating when the between-donor standard deviation exceeded 5%. A statistical classification framework was built to diagnose cytomegalovirus status from the catalog of TCR beta chain sequences. In a later analysis, V and J genes were assigned by comparing TCR nucleotide sequences against IMGT/GENE-DB human TR gene sequences. In a later analysis, CDR3 sequences and most-parsimonious VDJ recombination scenarios were assigned using the TCRdist pipeline. In a later analysis, each TCR beta chain was defined by its CDR3 amino acid sequence together with its V-gene family, and reads lacking a unique V-gene family were excluded. In a later analysis, fewer than 650 highly shared, low-generation-probability nucleotide sequences were removed to address suspected cross-contamination and a sequencing artifact. In a later analysis, a clonal expansion index for each public chain was calculated from normalized within-repertoire ranks of inferred template counts. In a later analysis, generation probabilities were computed using a VDJ recombination model fitted to out-of-frame rearrangements, and the results were checked against IGoR. In a later analysis, hypergeometric tests were used to score TCR-TCR, TCR-HLA and TCR-CMV co-occurrence, with a repertoire-size bias correction applied to TCR pairs. In a later analysis, false discovery rates were estimated by permuting HLA or CMV assignments 20 times. In a later analysis, co-occurring TCRs were grouped with DBSCAN, and TCRdist sequence similarity was added when clustering was performed within HLA-allele-positive subsets. Repertoires with fewer than 30,000 or more than 120,000 public chains, plus five repertoires with anomalous nucleotide sharing, were excluded from co-occurrence clustering. Held by TCRdb, this immuneACCESS table contains in-frame sequences only and omits some clones. Under half of the omission traces to an unresolved V gene where checked; the cause of the rest is unknown. V and J calls and clone size follow that table, whereas D and trimming were derived from the DNA. For this sample there are 85,000 to 120,000 clones; 70% to 80% appear just once. The top ten clonotypes cover around a tenth of the sample.

This sequence uses TRBV28 and TRBJ1-4, and TRBD1 aligns with 10 junction nucleotides. What was sequenced was PBMCs. The receptor's source is a male donor in good health and CMV-seropositive. The DNA sequence is TGTGCCAGCAGCCTGGGACAGGGGCTCCCTCGCGAAAAACTGTTTTTT. The translation is CASSLGQGLPREKLFF.